The following is a T cell receptor beta chain sequence with its context. Its antigen remains unidentified. This sample is drawn from a study of OX40 agonist ivuxolimab in advanced cancers. At the level of the study: Melanoma, hepatocellular carcinoma, head and neck or renal cell cancer occurred in dose-escalation patients. A partial response was reached by three patients: one with hepatocellular carcinoma and two with cutaneous melanoma.

V was clipped by 5 bases and J by 5 bases, with 22 bases between them. This CDR3 has 16 residues. Per germline, CDR1 MNHEY and CDR2 SMNVEV (reference sequence). Findings of the study overall: At doses 0.1 to 3.0 mg/kg, CD4+ and CD8+ clones expanded. Researchers report that CD8+ T cells had, on average, more expanded clones than CD4+.

Libraries were prepared by immunoSEQ multiplex PCR; TCRdb keeps only in-frame clonotypes and omits some of them. The sample consists of 50,000 or so clones, about 89% of them appearing once. This receptor was identified in an adult with an advanced solid tumor such as melanoma, head and neck, liver or kidney cancer. The chain couples TRBV27 to TRBJ2-7, with D perhaps TRBD2 (11 bases). Sequenced here: CD4+ or CD8+ T cells sorted from blood, sampled in a trial of the OX40 agonist ivuxolimab. The CDR3 loop reads CASSLAGGQGLDEQYF. DNA for the CDR3: TGTGCCAGCAGTCTAGCGGGGGGACAGGGGCTGGACGAGCAGTACTTC.